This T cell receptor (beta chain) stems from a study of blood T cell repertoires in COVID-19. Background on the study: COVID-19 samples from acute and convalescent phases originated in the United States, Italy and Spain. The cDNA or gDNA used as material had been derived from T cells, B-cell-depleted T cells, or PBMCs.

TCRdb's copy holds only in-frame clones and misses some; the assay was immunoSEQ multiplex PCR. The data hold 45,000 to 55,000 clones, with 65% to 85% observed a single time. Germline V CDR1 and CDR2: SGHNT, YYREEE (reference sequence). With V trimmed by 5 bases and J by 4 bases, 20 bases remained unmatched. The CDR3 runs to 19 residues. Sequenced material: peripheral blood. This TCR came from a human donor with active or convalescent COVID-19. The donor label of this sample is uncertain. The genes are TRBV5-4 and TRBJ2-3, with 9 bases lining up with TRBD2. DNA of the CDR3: TGTGCCAGCAGAGGCACCGCGACCCCGGAGACTAGCGGATCAGATACGCAGTATTTT. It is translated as CASRGTATPETSGSDTQYF.